The sample holds many counts of the clone carrying this T cell receptor beta chain. Its target is unknown. The data belong to a study of T cells in Graves' hyperthyroidism and ophthalmopathy. Study-wide findings and caveats: Blood held most thyroid clonotypes expanded above 0.001 frequency.

Germline lookup yields CDR1 DFQATT and CDR2 SNEGSKA (reference sequence). After removal of 6 bases from V and 6 bases from J, the junction contained 13 bases not matched to a gene. The CDR3 is 14 residues long. From RNA transcripts, TCR beta CDR3 regions were amplified. The HTBI primer set served for first-round RT-PCR of the TCR CDR3. TCRdb called the multiplex PCR reads again in MiXCR, with one record for every CDR3 protein. The sample lists under 350,000 distinct CDR3 sequences; roughly 13% were seen once. Reasons for excluding patients were uncontrolled infection, other autoimmune disease, pregnancy or lactation.

The chain recombines TRBV20-1 with TRBJ2-7; TRBD2 aligns across 8 bases. The sequenced sample was blood. This TCR derives from a woman aged 35 to 49 with Graves' hyperthyroidism. CDR3 coding DNA: TGCAGTGCCCTCGGGGGCCTCGGGAGGGGCGAGCAGTACTTC. It is translated as CSALGGLGRGEQYF.